This T cell receptor (beta chain) emerged from a study of T cell clonality in common variable immunodeficiency. Patients had low serum IgG, IgA and/or IgM and specific antibody deficiency. Of CVID subjects, roughly 15 were female and over 25 male, mean age 40. This clone was seen at least ten times. Its target is not known. The repertoire was sequenced with immunoSEQ multiplex PCR; TCRdb's copy has only in-frame clones and lacks some. Reported are over 25,000 clones, none seen only once; the ten largest carry less than 35%. Whole-study findings and limits: Shared TCRbeta clones were fewer between CVID subjects than controls. CVID subjects showed higher TCRbeta clonality than healthy controls. Common variable immunodeficiency TCR beta sequences reportedly had fewer deletions and N-nucleotide insertions.

Sequenced material: peripheral blood mononuclear cells. The origin of this receptor is a human donor with common variable immunodeficiency.

CDR3 protein: CASSIPGLETQYF. The CDR3 bases that were read are TGTGCCAGCAGCATACCAGGGTTGGAGACC. The chain links TRBV5-6 to TRBJ2-5, with D perhaps matching TRBD1 (5 bases). The CDR3 end falls 3 residues outside the read, so it is completed with the germline J gene. CDR1 is SGHDT, CDR2 YYEEEE, per germline. V dropped 4 bases and J dropped 5 bases, with 12 bases sitting between them. This CDR3 has 13 amino acids.